This TCR beta chain is drawn from a study of Tregs in tolerant kidney transplant recipients. Study summary: The nonmyeloablative bone marrow transplants came from related graft donors, with transient mixed chimerism.

Between the trimmed V and J ends, which lost 1 base and 6 bases, there was a span of 13 bases. CDR3 length: 16 amino acids. Looked up from germline, CDR1 is SEHNR and CDR2 is FQNEAQ (reference sequence). Measured with immunoSEQ multiplex PCR; TCRdb has only the in-frame clones, and not every one. The data hold approximately 93,000 clones, with approximately 93% observed a single time. Thawed PBMCs were FACS-sorted into unstimulated CD4+CD25+CD127- regulatory T cells, CD4+CD25- non-regulatory cells, CD4 and CD8 cells. The sequence came from a human donor who received a combined kidney and bone marrow transplant. The chain joins TRBV7-9 to TRBJ1-6, with D tentatively TRBD1 (6 bases). Sequences were derived from CD4+ T cells from blood, sampled before the transplant. CDR3 region: CASSLVRGPFNSPLHF. The CDR3 nucleotides read TGTGCCAGCAGCTTAGTCAGGGGACCTTTTAATTCACCCCTCCACTTT.